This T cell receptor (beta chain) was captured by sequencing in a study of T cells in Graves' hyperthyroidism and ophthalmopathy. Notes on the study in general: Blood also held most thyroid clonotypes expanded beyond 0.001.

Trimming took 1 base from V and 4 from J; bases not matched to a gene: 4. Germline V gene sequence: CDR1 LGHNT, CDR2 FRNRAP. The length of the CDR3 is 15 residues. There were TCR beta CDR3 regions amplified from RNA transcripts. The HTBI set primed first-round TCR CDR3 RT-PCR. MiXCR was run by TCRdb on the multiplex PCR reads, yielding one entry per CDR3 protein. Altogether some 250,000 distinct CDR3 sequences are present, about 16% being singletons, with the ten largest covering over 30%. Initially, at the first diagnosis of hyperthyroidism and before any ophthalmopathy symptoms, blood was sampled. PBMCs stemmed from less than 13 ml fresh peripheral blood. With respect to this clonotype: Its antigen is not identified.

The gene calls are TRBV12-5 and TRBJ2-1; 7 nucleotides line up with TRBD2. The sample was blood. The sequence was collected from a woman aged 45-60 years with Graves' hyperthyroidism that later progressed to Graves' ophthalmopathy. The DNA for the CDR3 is TGTGCTAGTGGTTTGGCTAGCGGAATTTACAATGAGCAGTTCTTC. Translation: CASGLASGIYNEQFF.